This T cell receptor beta chain was observed in a study of beta chain features in type 1 diabetes. Study context: Healthy donors and patients had similar age, gender and cell yields.

This CDR3 contains 14 residues. CDR1 and CDR2 from the germline V gene are MNHEY and SMNVEV (reference sequence). V was trimmed by 4 bases and J by 2 bases, leaving 11 bases between them. The entirety of the isolated RNA underwent reverse transcription, so expressed TCRB transcripts were sequenced. Profiled with immunoSEQ multiplex PCR; TCRdb holds only in-frame clones, not every one. The table has roughly 350,000 clones, 11% seen once. The receptor comes from a woman between 25 and 40 years old in good health. The sample was naive CD4+ T cells from blood. V usage is TRBV27 and J usage is TRBJ2-5, with D possibly being TRBD1 (6 bases). The CDR3 coding sequence is TGTGCCAGCAGTTGGGCACAGGGTCAAGAGACCCAGTACTTC. It encodes CASSWAQGQETQYF.